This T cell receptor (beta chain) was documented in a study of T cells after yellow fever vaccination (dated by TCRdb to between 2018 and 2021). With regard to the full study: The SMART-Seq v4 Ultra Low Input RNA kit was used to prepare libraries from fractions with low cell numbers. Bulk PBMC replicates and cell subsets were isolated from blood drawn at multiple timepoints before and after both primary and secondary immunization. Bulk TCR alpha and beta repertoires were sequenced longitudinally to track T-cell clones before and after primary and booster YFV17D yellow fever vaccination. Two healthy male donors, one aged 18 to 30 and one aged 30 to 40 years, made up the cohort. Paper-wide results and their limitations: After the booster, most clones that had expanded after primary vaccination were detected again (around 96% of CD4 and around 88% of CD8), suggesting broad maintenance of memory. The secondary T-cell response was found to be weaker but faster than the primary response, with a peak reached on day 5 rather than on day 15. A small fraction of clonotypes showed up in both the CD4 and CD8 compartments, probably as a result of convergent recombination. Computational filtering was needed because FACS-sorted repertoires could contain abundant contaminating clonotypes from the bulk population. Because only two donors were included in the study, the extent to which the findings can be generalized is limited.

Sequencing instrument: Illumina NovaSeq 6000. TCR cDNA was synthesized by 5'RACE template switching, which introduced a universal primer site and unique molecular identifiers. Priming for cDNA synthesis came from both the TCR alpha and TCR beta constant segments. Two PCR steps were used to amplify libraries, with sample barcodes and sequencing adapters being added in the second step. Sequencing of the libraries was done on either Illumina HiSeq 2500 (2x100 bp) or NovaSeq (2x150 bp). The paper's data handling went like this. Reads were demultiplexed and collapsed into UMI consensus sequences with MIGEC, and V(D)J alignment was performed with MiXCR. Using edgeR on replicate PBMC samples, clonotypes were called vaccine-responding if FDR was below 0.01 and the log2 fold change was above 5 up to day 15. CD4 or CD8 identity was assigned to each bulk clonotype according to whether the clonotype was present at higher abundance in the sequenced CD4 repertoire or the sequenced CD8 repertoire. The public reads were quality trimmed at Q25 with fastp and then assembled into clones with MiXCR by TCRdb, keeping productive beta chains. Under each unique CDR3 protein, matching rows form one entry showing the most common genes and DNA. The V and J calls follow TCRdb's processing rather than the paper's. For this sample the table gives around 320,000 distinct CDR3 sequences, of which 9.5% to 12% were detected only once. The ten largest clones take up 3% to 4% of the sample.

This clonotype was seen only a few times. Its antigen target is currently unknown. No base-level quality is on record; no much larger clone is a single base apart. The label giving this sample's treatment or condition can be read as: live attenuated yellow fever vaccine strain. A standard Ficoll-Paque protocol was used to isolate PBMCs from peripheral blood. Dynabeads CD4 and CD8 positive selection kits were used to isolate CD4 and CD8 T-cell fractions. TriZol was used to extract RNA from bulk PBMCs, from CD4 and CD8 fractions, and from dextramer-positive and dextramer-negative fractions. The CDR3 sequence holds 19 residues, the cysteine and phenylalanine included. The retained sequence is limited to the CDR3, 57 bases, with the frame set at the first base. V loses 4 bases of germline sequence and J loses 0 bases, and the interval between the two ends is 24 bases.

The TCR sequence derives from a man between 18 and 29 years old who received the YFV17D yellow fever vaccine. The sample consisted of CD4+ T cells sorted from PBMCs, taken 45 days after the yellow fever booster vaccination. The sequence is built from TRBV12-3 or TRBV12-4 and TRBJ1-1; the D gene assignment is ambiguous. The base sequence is TGTGCCAGCAGTTATTACGGACGGGTGTTAGTCGGCATGAACACTGAAGCTTTCTTT. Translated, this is CASSYYGRVLVGMNTEAFF.